This TCR beta chain was sequenced during a study of response to subunit inactivated influenza vaccine listed by TCRdb under 2018. Looking at the study overall: Deep quantitative T cell receptor repertoire profiling was used in the study to track responses to a trivalent subunit inactivated influenza vaccine. General conclusions and limits of the study: The authors proposed that each seasonal influenza vaccination may bring in only a limited number of new T cells.

The CDR3 runs 13 amino acids, cysteine and phenylalanine included. The entry retains the CDR3 DNA only, 39 bases that are in frame from base 1. CDR1 is given as MNHNY and CDR2 as SVGAGI, both from the germline V gene (reference sequence). Trimming removed 7 bases from V and 4 bases from J, leaving 11 bases between the germline ends. Libraries came from RT-PCR. The sample was run on an Illumina HiSeq 2500. TCRdb reprocessed the public reads (quality trimming at Q25 with fastp, clone calling with MiXCR) and kept in-frame beta chains. Entries that share a CDR3 protein sequence are merged under the most common genes and DNA. Here the sample has about 570,000 distinct CDR3 sequences; over 9% occur a single time. Of the sample, 11% is held by the ten largest clones. This clonotype was seen many times. Which antigen it targets is not known. Base-call qualities are not available, and no considerably larger clone is one nucleotide away.

This sample was also put to use in a study of T cells expressing NK-cell markers. Per that second paper: 5'RACE template switching, by which a universal primer site and unique molecular identifiers were added, was used to make TCR beta cDNA libraries. Three sorted T-cell subsets (CD3+CD56+NKG2C+, CD3+CD56+NKG2C- and CD3+CD56-NKG2C+) from several donors had their TCR beta-chain repertoires profiled. Among the eight sequenced donors, seven were HCMV-seropositive and one was HCMV-seronegative. In several experiments an anti-gammadeltaTCR antibody was added to restrict sorting to alphabetaTCR-expressing T cells. For roughly six donors, the dominant CD3+CD56+NKG2C+ clonotypes were among the top 10 CD8+ clonotypes and accounted for roughly 1.0-8% of CD8+ T cells. Those dominant clonotypes were again the most abundant among CD3+CD56-NKG2C+ cells in a few donors, at about 28.3-65%. It remained unclear whether the expanded NKG2C-expressing T cell clones were specific for HCMV antigens. Randomly selected healthy volunteers, three men and five women, were used as the eight sequenced donors. HCMV serostatus was determined by detecting HCMV-specific IgG in serum with a commercial ELISA kit. Ficoll density gradient centrifugation was used to isolate peripheral blood mononuclear cells from blood. For more than five donors, bulk peripheral blood T-cell repertoires were additionally sequenced from unsorted PBMC. Priming for cDNA synthesis came from the TCR beta constant segment, and two successive PCR amplification steps followed. The libraries were sequenced on Illumina HiSeq 2000/2500, MiSeq or NextSeq, producing 2 x 150 bp reads. Reads were demultiplexed and grouped by UMI with MIGEC, and clonotypes were assembled and quantified with MiTCR. To exclude erroneous sequences, only TCR cDNA sequences supported by at least two reads were retained. The tcR package was used for downstream repertoire analysis, and clonotypes were matched between fractions using CDR3 nucleotide sequence together with V segment. VDJmatch was used to annotate antigen specificity against VDJdb, with one amino acid substitution in CDR3 allowed.

Specimen: PBMCs from blood, collected on the day of vaccination. Here the chain combines TRBV6-6 and TRBJ1-5; the D gene assignment is ambiguous. The TCR originated in a man aged 50-60 years who received an inactivated influenza vaccine. Donor details come from another sample of the same person, matched by shared clones. The sequenced DNA: TGTGCCAGCACTCAAGGGCTAAATCAGCCCCAGCATTTT. Translated, it reads CASTQGLNQPQHF.